The 2 T cell receptor beta chains given below trace back to one sample, sequenced in a study of early T cells in non-severe SARS-CoV-2 infection. TCRdb re-called the 5' RACE reads with MiXCR, one entry per CDR3 protein. The table has about 110,000 distinct CDR3 sequences, about an eighth seen once. What was sequenced was whole blood. The receptor source for this set is an adult who was a healthcare worker with PCR-confirmed SARS-CoV-2 infection or an uninfected control (not recorded which).

The chain is built from TRBV18 and TRBJ1-2; no definite D call. CDR1 is KGHSH and CDR2 is LQKENI in the germline V gene. This CDR3 is 14 amino acids long. Trimming took 0 bases from V and 4 from J, leaving 9 bases between them. This CDR3 is CASSPPQAPYGYTF. The CDR3 nucleotides are TGTGCCAGCTCACCACCCCAGGCCCCCTATGGCTACACCTTC.

The sample holds many counts of this clonotype. This chain links TRBV19 with TRBJ2-2; 14 nucleotides match TRBD2. Germline loops: CDR1 LNHDA, CDR2 SQIVND (reference sequence). The CDR3 covers 18 residues. Germline trimming cut 4 bases from V and 6 bases from J; bases unmatched to any gene: 10. The CDR3 spells CASSSPGLAGAYSGELFF. The CDR3 nucleotides are TGTGCCAGTAGTAGCCCGGGACTAGCGGGAGCTTATTCCGGGGAGCTGTTTTTT.